The next 19 T cell receptor beta chains were all read from a single sample in a study of T cell changes during pregnancy in multiple sclerosis. The data were produced by immunoSEQ multiplex PCR, yet TCRdb's version contains in-frame clones alone and is incomplete. The profile shows approximately 60,000 clones, approximately 93% of them singletons. Specimen: CD8+ T cells from peripheral blood mononuclear cells, collected in the second trimester of pregnancy. The receptors here all came from a female donor with multiple sclerosis, enrolled in a pregnancy study.

The chain has TRBV7-2 and TRBJ1-1; 10 nucleotides align to TRBD1. The CDR3 runs to 15 residues. V lost 4 bases and J lost 11; bases outside the gene matches: 13. Germline V gives CDR1 SGHTA, CDR2 FQGNSA. The CDR3 DNA is TGTGCCAGCAGCTCCGACCCGGGACAGGGGATCGAGGCTTTCTTT. The encoded protein is CASSSDPGQGIEAFF.

The gene calls are TRBV19 and TRBJ1-2, with 8 nucleotides matching TRBD1. Looked up from germline, CDR1 is LNHDA and CDR2 is SQIVND (reference sequence). The trim removed 5 bases at V and 8 bases at J, leaving 7 bases unmatched. The CDR3 totals 13 residues. The CDR3 bases are TGTGCCAGTAGTCTTACAACAGGGGGAGGCTACACCTTC. Translating gives CASSLTTGGGYTF.

The rearrangement joins TRBV28 to TRBJ2-7; the match to TRBD1 covers 8 bases. This CDR3 has 16 amino acids. Per the germline V gene, CDR1 is MDHEN and CDR2 is SYDVKM. Germline trimming cut 2 bases from V and 2 bases from J; bases unmatched to any gene: 8. CDR3 coding DNA: TGTGCCAGCAGTTTAATAAGACAGGGGCCCCCCTACGAGCAGTACTTC. Translating gives CASSLIRQGPPYEQYF.

This chain uses TRBV10-2 with TRBJ2-1; 14 bases align to TRBD2. Germline V CDR1 and CDR2: WSHSY, SAAADI. Trimming cost V 6 bases and J 7 bases; bases outside gene matches: 5. This CDR3 region has 15 residues. The CDR3 DNA is TGCGCCAGCAGGCGGACTAGCGGGAGGAGAAATGAGCAGTTCTTC. This sequence encodes CASRRTSGRRNEQFF.

The chain combines TRBV27 with TRBJ2-7, with TRBD1 matching over 7 bases. This CDR3 is built from 16 residues. From germline, CDR1 is MNHEY and CDR2 SMNVEV (reference sequence). The J segment lost 3 bases and the V segment lost 5 bases, leaving 13 bases of the junction unmatched. CDR3 bases: TGTGCCAGCAGTCTAGCCCTAGACAGGGTCGTCTACGAGCAGTACTTC. Protein product: CASSLALDRVVYEQYF.

The chain uses TRBV7-9 and TRBJ2-7; D might be TRBD1 (5 bases). The CDR3 totals 16 residues. CDR1 SEHNR and CDR2 FQNEAQ come from the germline V gene (reference sequence). Trimming took 1 base from V and 4 from J, leaving 17 bases between them. The CDR3 protein is CASSLGVGAAQYEQYF. The CDR3 DNA reads as TGTGCCAGCAGCTTAGGTGTTGGGGCAGCCCAATACGAGCAGTACTTC.

This chain connects TRBV5-1 to TRBJ2-2; TRBD1 might be the D (5 bases). CDR1 and CDR2 (germline): SGHRS, YFSETQ. The CDR3 covers 19 residues. V lost 0 bases, J lost 0 bases, and 18 bases lay in between. In DNA form, the CDR3 reads TGCGCCAGCAGCTTGGCCTCGCTGGGGCGACCGGCGAACACCGGGGAGCTGTTTTTT. This translates into CASSLASLGRPANTGELFF. Based on the CDR3 plus reference TRBV5-1 and TRBJ2-2, the full variable domain is KAGVTQTPRYLIKTRGQQVTLSCSPISGHRSVSWYQQTPGQGLQFLFEYFSETQRNKGNFPGRFSGRQFSNSRSEMNVSTLELGDSALYLCASSLASLGRPANTGELFFGEGSRLTVL.

The chain couples TRBV7-9 to TRBJ2-1, with 12 bases identical to TRBD2. The CDR3 loop spans 17 amino acids. Germline CDR1 and CDR2: SEHNR and FQNEAQ (reference sequence). The V segment lost 3 bases and the J segment 0 bases; nucleotides outside the gene matches: 3. DNA of the CDR3: TGTGCCAGCAGCTTGGGACTAGCGGGCAGCTCCTACAATGAGCAGTTCTTC. Translation: CASSLGLAGSSYNEQFF.

The chain combines TRBV6-5 with TRBJ1-4; D not resolved. This CDR3 is built from 13 residues. From germline, CDR1 is MNHEY and CDR2 SVGAGI. V was pared by 2 bases and J by 4 bases, with 5 bases between. The CDR3 sequence: CASSYSLNEKLFF. CDR3 nucleotides: TGTGCCAGCAGTTACAGCCTTAATGAAAAACTGTTTTTT.

This sequence joins TRBV6-5 and TRBJ2-3; no clear D gene. The CDR3 consists of 13 residues. V lost 5 bases to trimming and J lost 3 bases, with 9 bases between them. Germline CDR1 is MNHEY and CDR2 is SVGAGI. The CDR3 DNA sequence: TGTGCCAGCAGTGCCCGCGCGACAGATACGCAGTATTTT. Protein: CASSARATDTQYF.

CDR3 DNA: TGTGCCAGCAGCCTACAGAGAAATGAGCAGTTCTTC. Translated: CASSLQRNEQFF. The chain recombines TRBV5-4 with TRBJ2-1, with D hard to call. V was trimmed by 4 bases and J by 7 bases, leaving 9 bases between them. CDR1 is SGHNT and CDR2 is YYREEE in the germline V gene (reference sequence). This CDR3 region has 12 residues. Filled out from reference TRBV5-4 and TRBJ2-1, the complete variable domain reads ETGVTQSPTHLIKTRGQQVTLRCSSQSGHNTVSWYQQALGQGPQFIFQYYREEENGRGNFPPRFSGLQFPNYSSELNVNALELDDSALYLCASSLQRNEQFFGPGTRLTVL.

The V call is TRBV11-2, the J call TRBJ2-2; TRBD1 matches at 8 bases. CDR3 length equals 15 residues. Germline CDR1 SGHAT, CDR2 FQNNGV. Germline trimming cut 4 bases from V and 4 bases from J; bases unmatched to any gene: 5. The CDR3 bases are TGTGCCAGCAGCTCAAGACAGGGGCCCACCGGGGAGCTGTTTTTT. Protein product: CASSSRQGPTGELFF.

The gene calls are TRBV30 and TRBJ2-1; the match to TRBD1 covers 9 bases. CDR1 is GTSNPN and CDR2 is SVGIG in the germline V gene (reference sequence). The CDR3 is 14 residues long. The V and J ends lost 0 bases and 5 bases, in that order; junction bases with no gene match: 2. CDR3 sequence: CAWSVGTGNNEQFF. The DNA of the CDR3 is TGTGCCTGGAGTGTAGGGACAGGGAACAATGAGCAGTTCTTC.

This chain connects TRBV5-5 to TRBJ2-7; the match to TRBD1 covers 8 bases. V lost 4 bases, J lost 2 bases, and 5 bases stayed unmatched. Germline CDR1 reads SGHKS; CDR2 reads YYEKEE (reference sequence). The CDR3 length is 14 residues. The CDR3 DNA follows: TGTGCCAGCAGCCCCGGCAGGGGGCCCTACGAGCAGTACTTC. Translation gives CASSPGRGPYEQYF.

The CDR3 DNA is TGTGCCAGCAGTTTCGGGGGGACCCCCAGAGAGACCCAGTACTTC. Its protein product is CASSFGGTPRETQYF. The chain joins TRBV27 to TRBJ2-5, with TRBD2 identical over 7 bases. The V gene's germline CDR1 is MNHEY and CDR2 SMNVEV (reference sequence). The CDR3 length is 15 residues. J was trimmed by 4 bases and V by 3 bases; bases with no gene match: 8.

The V call is TRBV29-1, the J call TRBJ1-1; 8 nucleotides agree with TRBD1. The CDR3 length is 10 residues. CDR1 and CDR2 (germline): SQVTM, ANQGSEA. Trimming cost V 7 bases and J 7 bases; bases outside gene matches: 2. CDR3 loop: CSADRGEAFF. CDR3 sequence (DNA): TGCAGCGCTGACAGGGGTGAAGCTTTCTTT. The full variable domain, completed using reference TRBV29-1 and TRBJ1-1, is SAVISQKPSRDICQRGTSLTIQCQVDSQVTMMFWYRQQPGQSLTLIATANQGSEATYESGFVIDKFPISRPNLTFSTLTVSNMSPEDSSIYLCSADRGEAFFGQGTRLTVV.

V gene TRBV7-9 combines with J gene TRBJ2-6, with TRBD2 as a possible D gene (5 bases). CDR3 size: 17 residues. The V end lost 5 bases, the J end lost 1 base, and 15 bases lay between the germline ends. Germline V gene data show CDR1 as SEHNR and CDR2 as FQNEAQ (reference sequence). The CDR3 loop reads CASSARRRTSGANVLTF. The CDR3 region has the DNA TGTGCCAGCAGCGCTCGGAGGAGAACTTCTGGGGCCAACGTCCTGACTTTC.

The chain combines TRBV13 with TRBJ2-1, with 15 bases identical to TRBD2. The germline V gene encodes CDR1 PRHDT and CDR2 FYEKMQ (reference sequence). Trimming at V came to 4 bases and at J to 7 bases, leaving 5 bases not matched to a gene. The length of the CDR3 is 16 residues. In DNA, the CDR3 is TGTGCCAGCAGCTCGAGGACTAGCGGGAGGGGAAATGAGCAGTTCTTC. The encoded protein is CASSSRTSGRGNEQFF.

V gene TRBV7-9 combines with J gene TRBJ2-7, with a tentative D call TRBD2 (6 bases). The CDR3 runs 15 residues. V lost 3 bases and J lost 3, with 15 bases in between. Germline V gene sequence: CDR1 SEHNR, CDR2 FQNEAQ (reference sequence). CDR3 in amino acids: CASSLPGLEFYEQYF. The CDR3 bases are TGTGCCAGCAGCTTGCCGGGACTTGAATTCTACGAGCAGTACTTC.